This TCR beta chain came from a study of T cells in Graves' hyperthyroidism and ophthalmopathy. Study-level findings and limits: Ophthalmopathy got predicted by the model a median 6.5 months before its onset.

Hyperthyroidism patients were newly diagnosed, had disease duration under 2 months, and were aged 18 to 65 years. Amplification targeted TCR beta CDR3 regions from RNA transcripts. In the first-round RT-PCR of the TCR CDR3, the HTBI primer set was used. One entry per CDR3 protein results from TCRdb running MiXCR on the multiplex PCR reads. The sample includes around 440,000 distinct CDR3 sequences, about a sixth seen only once; the top ten take about 14%. Germline V CDR1 and CDR2: SGHTA, FQGNSA. CDR3 size: 16 residues. Trimming removed 5 bases from V and 6 bases from J, with 19 bases in between. A word on this clonotype: Antigen specificity is unknown.

The sequenced sample was blood. This TCR derives from a woman between 18 and 30 years old with Graves' hyperthyroidism. The chain carries TRBV7-2 and TRBJ2-2; D is uncertain. CDR3 sequence reads: CASSRPAKRRAGELFF. The CDR3 bases are TGTGCCAGCAGCCGACCGGCGAAAAGACGGGCCGGGGAGCTGTTTTTT. Full variable domain (rest looked up from reference TRBV7-2 and TRBJ2-2): GAGVSQSPSNKVTEKGKDVELRCDPISGHTALYWYRQSLGQGLEFLIYFQGNSAPDKSGLPSDRFSAERTGGSVSTLTIQRTQQEDSAVYLCASSRPAKRRAGELFFGEGSRLTVL.